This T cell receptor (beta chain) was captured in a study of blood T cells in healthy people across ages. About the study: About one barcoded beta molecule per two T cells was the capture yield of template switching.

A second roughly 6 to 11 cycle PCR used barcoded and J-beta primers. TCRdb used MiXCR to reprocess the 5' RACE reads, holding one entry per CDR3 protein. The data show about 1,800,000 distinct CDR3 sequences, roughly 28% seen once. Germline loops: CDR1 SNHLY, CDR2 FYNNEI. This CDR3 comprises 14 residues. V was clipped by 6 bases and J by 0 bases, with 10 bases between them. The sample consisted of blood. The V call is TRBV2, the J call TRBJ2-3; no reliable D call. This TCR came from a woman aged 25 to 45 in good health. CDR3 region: CASSCRTSTDTQYF. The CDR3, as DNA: TGTGCCAGCAGCTGCCGTACTAGCACAGATACGCAGTATTTT.